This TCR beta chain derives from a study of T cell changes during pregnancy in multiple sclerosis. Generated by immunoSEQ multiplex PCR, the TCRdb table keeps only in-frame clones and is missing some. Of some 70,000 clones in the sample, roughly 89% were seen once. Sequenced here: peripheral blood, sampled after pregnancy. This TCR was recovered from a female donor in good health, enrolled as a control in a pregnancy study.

The CDR3 coding sequence is TGTGCCAGCTTGATGATGCGGGAGTCAATGAAGCAGTTCTTC. Protein product: CASLMMRESMKQFF. The chain recombines TRBV28 with TRBJ2-1, with 7 bases that match TRBD2. Germline-derived CDR1 and CDR2 are MDHEN and SYDVKM. CDR3 length equals 14 residues. V trimming: 8 bases; J trimming: 11 bases; junction bases outside the gene matches: 15.